The 27 T cell receptor beta chains presented below share a single source sample, sequenced in a study of Graves' ophthalmopathy and Graves' hyperthyroidism. As the template, RNA transcripts were used to amplify TCR beta CDR3 regions. The authors performed first-round RT-PCR with HTBI primers and then a second-round multiplex PCR. Using its own MiXCR run on the multiplex PCR reads, TCRdb lists one record per CDR3 protein. Among around 400,000 distinct CDR3 sequences listed, more than 20% were seen once. The sample consisted of peripheral blood. The origin of the receptors is a woman under 30 with stable Graves' hyperthyroidism.

This clonotype has ten or more counts. The V call is TRBV12-3 or TRBV12-4, the J call TRBJ1-3; tentative D call: TRBD1 (5 bases). Trimming pared 6 bases from V and 0 bases from J, leaving 12 bases between. CDR3 length: 15 residues. The CDR3 region has the DNA TGTGCCAGCAGGACAGACAGAAGCTCTGGAAACACCATATATTTT. It encodes CASRTDRSSGNTIYF.

In its sample, this clonotype was seen many times. The gene calls are TRBV10-3 and TRBJ1-1; D gene ambiguous. The V end lost 10 bases, the J end lost 1 base, and 13 bases lay between the germline ends. CDR3 length: 13 amino acids. Germline assignment: CDR1 ENHRY and CDR2 SYGVKD. The CDR3 region has the DNA TGTGCCACCTTTCTGACCCGGAACACTGAAGCTTTCTTT. Amino acids: CATFLTRNTEAFF.

This clonotype was seen at least ten times. The chain combines TRBV6-5 with TRBJ1-5, with 9 bases aligning to TRBD1. The CDR3 is 13 residues long. The germline CDR1 and CDR2 sequences are MNHEY and SVGAGI. V was pared by 7 bases and J by 6 bases, with 4 bases of the junction left unmatched. The DNA for the CDR3 is TGTGCCAGCAAGGACAGGGGAGGTCAGCCCCAGCATTTT. Its protein is CASKDRGGQPQHF.

The table lists this clonotype with many counts. V usage is TRBV2 and J usage is TRBJ1-1, with D uncertain. The V end lost 4 bases, the J end lost 4 bases, and 10 bases lay between the germline ends. This CDR3 contains 13 residues. Germline V gene data show CDR1 as SNHLY and CDR2 as FYNNEI. The DNA of the CDR3 is TGTGCCAGCAGTGCTACGGATGGCACTGAAGCTTTCTTT. Translating it yields CASSATDGTEAFF.

On this clonotype itself: Since a much larger clone is just one base distant, this may be a read error. No conserved phenylalanine or tryptophan ends this CDR3, so it is likely a read error. This chain connects TRBV6-1 to TRBJ2-3, with 7 bases aligning to TRBD1. The CDR3 has 16 residues. Germline V gene sequence: CDR1 MNHNS, CDR2 SASEGT. The trim removed 1 base at V and 4 bases at J, leaving 8 bases unmatched. CDR3: CASSEGTGAGSDTQYC. The CDR3 nucleotides read TGTGCCAGCAGTGAAGGAACAGGGGCAGGATCAGATACGCAGTATTGT.

In this sample, this clonotype turned up many times. The genes are TRBV7-9 and TRBJ1-1, with D maybe TRBD1 (5 bases). The CDR3 consists of 17 residues. V gave up 5 bases and J gave up 0 bases, with 19 bases separating them. CDR1 is SEHNR, CDR2 FQNEAQ, per germline (reference sequence). CDR3 in amino acids: CASSGRDGSFMNTEAFF. The CDR3 DNA reads TGTGCCAGCAGCGGACGGGACGGATCCTTCATGAACACTGAAGCTTTCTTT.

This clonotype was observed once. This chain uses TRBV2 with TRBJ1-1, with D hard to call. Germline V lookup: CDR1 SNHLY, CDR2 FYNNEI. The CDR3 runs to 10 residues. V dropped 4 bases and J dropped 7 bases, with 4 bases sitting between them. The CDR3 protein is CASSAHEAFF. CDR3 bases: TGTGCCAGCAGTGCGCATGAAGCTTTCTTT.

This clonotype was observed at least ten times. V is TRBV29-1 and J is TRBJ1-1; tentatively, D is TRBD1 (5 bases). Germline V CDR1 and CDR2: SQVTM, ANQGSEA. V was shortened by 2 bases and J by 1 base, with 8 bases between the two germline ends. The CDR3 is made up of 13 amino acids. For the CDR3, the DNA is TGCAGCGTTGAACGCGGGGCGAACACTGAAGCTTTCTTT. Encoded protein: CSVERGANTEAFF.

This clonotype was detected many times. The chain recombines TRBV9 with TRBJ2-7; 7 bases are a match to TRBD1. The germline gives CDR1 SGDLS, CDR2 YYNGEE. Losses at the gene ends were 0 bases for V and 1 base for J; bases not matched to a gene: 4. The CDR3 spans 15 residues. The CDR3 here is CASSVGAGGSYEQYF. In DNA form, the CDR3 reads TGTGCCAGCAGCGTAGGGGCAGGGGGTTCCTACGAGCAGTACTTC.

This clonotype was detected ten times or more. This sequence joins TRBV20-1 and TRBJ2-5; 15 bases agree with TRBD2. J was trimmed by 4 bases and V by 6 bases; bases with no gene match: 12. CDR1 is DFQATT and CDR2 is SNEGSKA in the germline V gene (reference sequence). The length of the CDR3 is 17 residues. The CDR3 coding sequence is TGCAGTGCCAGGACTAGCGGGAGGGTACCAGGGCGAGAGACCCAGTACTTC. It codes for CSARTSGRVPGRETQYF.

The V and J genes are TRBV12-5 and TRBJ2-5; 11 bases fit TRBD2. The CDR3 runs to 15 residues. CDR1 is LGHNT and CDR2 is FRNRAP in the germline V gene. The junction had 4 bases not matched to a gene; V was cut back by 5 bases and J by 2 bases. Here the CDR3 reads CASGLGLAEQETQYF. DNA for the CDR3: TGTGCTAGTGGTCTGGGACTAGCGGAACAAGAGACCCAGTACTTC.

This clonotype has just a few counts. This chain connects TRBV27 to TRBJ2-7; 7 nucleotides match TRBD1. Trimming at V came to 11 bases and at J to 6 bases, leaving 16 bases not matched to a gene. This CDR3 has 14 amino acids. Germline V gives CDR1 MNHEY, CDR2 SMNVEV (reference sequence). In DNA, the CDR3 is TGTGCCTCGATAGGTTTGAGGGGGCGCTCCGAGCAGTACTTC. Its translation: CASIGLRGRSEQYF.

This clonotype was seen many times. The rearrangement uses TRBV7-8 and TRBJ2-7; D is uncertain. The CDR3 length is 13 residues. Germline V lookup: CDR1 SGHVS, CDR2 FQNEAQ. V lost 5 bases to trimming and J lost 9 bases, with 17 bases between them. In DNA form, the CDR3 reads TGTGCCAGCAGCCCCTCTCAGGCCCGCGGGCAGTACTTC. This gives the protein CASSPSQARGQYF.

In this sample, this clonotype turned up many times. The chain has TRBV6-1 and TRBJ2-7; possible D gene TRBD1, 6 bases. CDR3 length equals 15 residues. The germline V and J ends were trimmed by 2 bases and 0 bases, with 11 bases remaining between them. In germline, CDR1 is MNHNS, CDR2 SASEGT. The CDR3 DNA sequence: TGTGCCAGCAGTGAATCTACAGGGACCTCCTACGAGCAGTACTTC. Amino acid sequence: CASSESTGTSYEQYF.

This clonotype was picked up many times. The chain joins TRBV5-1 to TRBJ2-7; 11 bases are a match to TRBD2. This CDR3 is 16 amino acids long. V was clipped by 0 bases and J by 3 bases; unmatched bases: 5. CDR1 SGHRS and CDR2 YFSETQ come from the germline V gene. CDR3 DNA sequence: TGCGCCAGCAGCTTGGGTAGCGGGAGGGGTATCTACGAGCAGTACTTC. It codes for CASSLGSGRGIYEQYF.

This clonotype was seen many times. J is TRBJ1-1 and V is TRBV6-5; weak D call: TRBD1 (5 bases). The CDR3 sequence is 13 residues long. The V end lost 3 bases, the J end lost 11 bases, and 16 bases lay between the germline ends. Germline CDR1 MNHEY, CDR2 SVGAGI. The CDR3 reads CASSYSGHNGAFF. The CDR3, as DNA: TGTGCCAGCAGTTATTCCGGACACAACGGGGCTTTCTTT.

This clonotype occurred many times. As DNA, the CDR3 is TGTGCCAGCACATTAACCGGGACGTCACGGGAGCAGTACTTC. Its translation is CASTLTGTSREQYF. V is TRBV12-3 or TRBV12-4 and J is TRBJ2-7; D possibly uses TRBD1 or TRBD2 (5 bases each). The CDR3 spans 14 residues. Trimming took off 7 bases at V and 7 bases at J, with 20 bases between the two ends.

The chain links TRBV7-3 to TRBJ1-3; the D is unclear. CDR1 is SGHTA, CDR2 FQGTGA, per germline. Trimming took 0 bases from V and 2 from J, leaving 2 bases between them. This CDR3 is built from 13 residues. CDR3 in DNA: TGTGCCAGCAGCTTAACGCCTGGAAACACCATATATTTT. It translates to CASSLTPGNTIYF.

This clonotype has a handful of counts. The V and J genes are TRBV7-2 and TRBJ1-1; TRBD1 agrees at 11 bases. CDR3 length: 14 amino acids. With V trimmed by 4 bases and J by 8 bases, 6 bases remained unmatched. Looked up from germline, CDR1 is SGHTA and CDR2 is FQGNSA. CDR3 in DNA: TGTGCCAGCAGCTCCCGGACAGGGGGCTGGGAAGCTTTCTTT. Amino acid sequence: CASSSRTGGWEAFF.

This clonotype showed up many times. The gene calls are TRBV7-2 and TRBJ2-7; maybe TRBD1 (5 bases). The CDR3 loop spans 17 amino acids. V gave up 2 bases and J gave up 4 bases, with 21 bases separating them. Germline values: CDR1 SGHTA, CDR2 FQGNSA. The CDR3 loop is CASSLSNVAIPGYEQYF. The CDR3 nucleotides are TGTGCCAGCAGCTTAAGCAATGTAGCTATCCCAGGGTACGAGCAGTACTTC. The full variable domain, with the rest looked up from reference TRBV7-2 and TRBJ2-7, is GAGVSQSPSNKVTEKGKDVELRCDPISGHTALYWYRQSLGQGLEFLIYFQGNSAPDKSGLPSDRFSAERTGGSVSTLTIQRTQQEDSAVYLCASSLSNVAIPGYEQYFGPGTRLTVT.

This clonotype occurred many times. The V call is TRBV19, the J call TRBJ2-2, with D possibly TRBD2 on 5 matching bases. V was trimmed by 1 base and J by 0 bases, leaving 12 bases between them. The CDR3 loop spans 17 amino acids. Germline CDR1 is LNHDA and CDR2 is SQIVND (reference sequence). CDR3 in amino acids: CASSIGGVATNTGELFF. DNA of the CDR3: TGTGCCAGTAGTATAGGGGGAGTAGCGACGAACACCGGGGAGCTGTTTTTT.

This clonotype was counted many times. V gene TRBV12-3 or TRBV12-4 combines with J gene TRBJ1-3; no clear D gene. The V end was cut by 2 bases, the J end by 3 bases, with 11 bases between. The CDR3 extends over 15 amino acids. The CDR3 DNA reads as TGTGCCAGCAGTTTATCAATAAGCGATGGAAACACCATATATTTT. Residues: CASSLSISDGNTIYF.

In this sample, this clonotype turned up many times. The rearrangement links TRBV2 to TRBJ2-2; 9 nucleotides agree with TRBD2. CDR3 length: 17 amino acids. CDR1 is SNHLY, CDR2 FYNNEI, per germline. J was trimmed by 0 bases and V by 7 bases; bases with no gene match: 9. CDR3 nucleotide sequence: TGTGCCAGCATTAAAGGTGCTAGCGGGGCGAACACCGGGGAGCTGTTTTTT. Amino acids: CASIKGASGANTGELFF.

With regard to this clonotype: A read error may be the cause here, since a much bigger clone is one base away. The conserved final phenylalanine or tryptophan is absent from the CDR3, which likely points to a read error. The chain combines TRBV5-1 with TRBJ2-2; D uncertain. V lost 2 bases, J lost 0 bases, and 8 bases lay in between. Per the germline V gene, CDR1 is SGHRS and CDR2 is YFSETQ. This CDR3 spans 15 amino acids. The DNA of the CDR3 is TGCGCCAGCAGCTTTGGCTCACCGAACACCGGGGAGCTGTTTGTT. Translated, it gives CASSFGSPNTGELFV.

This clonotype was observed at least ten times. The chain links TRBV29-1 to TRBJ1-2; D not certain. The V gene lost 1 base and the J gene lost 4 bases, with 7 bases spanning the gap. Per germline, CDR1 SQVTM and CDR2 ANQGSEA. The CDR3 is 12 amino acids. In DNA form, the CDR3 reads TGCAGCGTTGAAGGCCATCGCTATGGCTACACCTTC. This codes for CSVEGHRYGYTF.

This clonotype was detected many times. The chain recombines TRBV12-3 or TRBV12-4 with TRBJ1-3; D is ambiguous. CDR3 length equals 14 residues. V gave up 4 bases and J gave up 8 bases, with 15 bases separating them. CDR3 coding DNA: TGTGCCAGCAGTTCCCGCCCCCTCTGGGACACCATATATTTT. As protein: CASSSRPLWDTIYF.

At least ten counts were recorded for this clonotype. This sequence joins TRBV6-1 and TRBJ2-1; D might be TRBD2 (6 bases). Germline V gene sequence: CDR1 MNHNS, CDR2 SASEGT. Trimming removed 2 bases at V and 4 bases at J, with 12 bases between. This CDR3 is built from 15 residues. The CDR3 region has the DNA TGTGCCAGCAGTGAAATTCCCGGGGGTTACAATGAGCAGTTCTTC. Its protein is CASSEIPGGYNEQFF.